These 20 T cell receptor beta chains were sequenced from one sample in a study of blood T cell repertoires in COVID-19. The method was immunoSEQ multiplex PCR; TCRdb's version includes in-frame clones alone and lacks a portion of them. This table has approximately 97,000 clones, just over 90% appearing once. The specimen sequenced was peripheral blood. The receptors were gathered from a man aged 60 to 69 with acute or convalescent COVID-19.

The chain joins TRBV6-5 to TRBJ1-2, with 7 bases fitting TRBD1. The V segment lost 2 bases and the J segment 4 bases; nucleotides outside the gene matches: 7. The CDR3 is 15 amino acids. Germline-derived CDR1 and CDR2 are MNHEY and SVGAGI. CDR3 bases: TGTGCCAGCAGTTACGGAGCAGGGGGAGTCTATGGCTACACCTTC. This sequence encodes CASSYGAGGVYGYTF.

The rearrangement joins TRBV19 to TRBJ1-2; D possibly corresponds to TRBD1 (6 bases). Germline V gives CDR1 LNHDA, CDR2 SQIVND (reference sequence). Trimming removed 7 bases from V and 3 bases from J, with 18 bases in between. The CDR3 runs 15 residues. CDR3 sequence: CASTSGGQGDYGYTF. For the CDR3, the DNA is TGTGCCAGTACCTCCGGGGGGCAGGGCGACTATGGCTACACCTTC.

CDR3: CAIGGADTQYF. The CDR3 DNA follows: TGTGCCATCGGGGGGGCAGATACGCAGTATTTT. The chain employs TRBV10-3 and TRBJ2-3, with TRBD2 matching over 7 bases. This CDR3 has 11 amino acids. The V segment lost 8 bases and the J segment 4 bases; nucleotides outside the gene matches: 0. Germline CDR1 reads ENHRY; CDR2 reads SYGVKD.

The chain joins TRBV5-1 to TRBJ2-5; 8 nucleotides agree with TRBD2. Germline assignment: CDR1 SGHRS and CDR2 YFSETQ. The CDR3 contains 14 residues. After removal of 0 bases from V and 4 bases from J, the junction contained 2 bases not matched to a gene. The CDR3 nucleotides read TGCGCCAGCAGCTTGGATGCGGGGGGAGAGACCCAGTACTTC. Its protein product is CASSLDAGGETQYF.

CDR3 amino acids: CASSQGGRTGGYTF. CDR3 DNA: TGTGCCAGCAGCCAAGGCGGAAGAACGGGTGGCTACACCTTC. The chain combines TRBV3-1 (or the pseudogene TRBV3-2) with TRBJ1-2; D call uncertain. The V gene lost 1 base and the J gene lost 7 bases, with 13 bases spanning the gap. Germline values: CDR1 LGHDT, CDR2 YNNKEL (reference sequence). The CDR3 contains 14 residues.

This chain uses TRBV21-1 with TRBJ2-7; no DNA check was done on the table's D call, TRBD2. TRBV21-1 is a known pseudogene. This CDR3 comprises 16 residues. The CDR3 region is CASISYREESPYEQYV. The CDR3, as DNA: TGTGCCAGCATCTCCTATAGGGAGGAGTCCCCCTACGAGCAGTACGTC.

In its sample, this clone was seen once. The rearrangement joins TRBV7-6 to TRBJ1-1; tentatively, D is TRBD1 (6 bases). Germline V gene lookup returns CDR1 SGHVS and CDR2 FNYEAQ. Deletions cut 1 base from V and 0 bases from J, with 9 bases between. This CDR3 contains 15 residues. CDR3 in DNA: TGTGCCAGCAGCTTAGGGACAGCTATGAACACTGAAGCTTTCTTT. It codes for CASSLGTAMNTEAFF.

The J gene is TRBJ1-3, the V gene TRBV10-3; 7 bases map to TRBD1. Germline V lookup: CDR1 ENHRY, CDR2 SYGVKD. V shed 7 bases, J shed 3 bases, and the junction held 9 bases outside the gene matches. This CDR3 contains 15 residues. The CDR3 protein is CAITEGQIYGNTIYF. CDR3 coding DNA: TGTGCCATCACCGAGGGACAGATCTATGGAAACACCATATATTTT.

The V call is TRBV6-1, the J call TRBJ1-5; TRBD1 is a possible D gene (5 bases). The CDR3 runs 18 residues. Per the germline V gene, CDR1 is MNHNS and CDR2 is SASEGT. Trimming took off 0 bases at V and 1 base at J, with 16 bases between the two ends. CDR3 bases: TGTGCCAGCAGTGAAGCGAAAGGGGTTGGGGGGAGCAATCAGCCCCAGCATTTT. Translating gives CASSEAKGVGGSNQPQHF.

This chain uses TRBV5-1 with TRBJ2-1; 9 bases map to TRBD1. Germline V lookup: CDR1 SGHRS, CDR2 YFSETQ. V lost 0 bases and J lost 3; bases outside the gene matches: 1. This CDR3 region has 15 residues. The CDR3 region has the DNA TGCGCCAGCAGCTTGGGGACAGGGGTCTACAATGAGCAGTTCTTC. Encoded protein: CASSLGTGVYNEQFF.

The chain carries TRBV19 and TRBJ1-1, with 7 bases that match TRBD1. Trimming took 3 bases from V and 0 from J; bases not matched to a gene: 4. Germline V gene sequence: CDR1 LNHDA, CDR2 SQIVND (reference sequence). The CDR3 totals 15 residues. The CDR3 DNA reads TGTGCCAGTAGTATCTACAGGGGCATGAACACTGAAGCTTTCTTT. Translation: CASSIYRGMNTEAFF.

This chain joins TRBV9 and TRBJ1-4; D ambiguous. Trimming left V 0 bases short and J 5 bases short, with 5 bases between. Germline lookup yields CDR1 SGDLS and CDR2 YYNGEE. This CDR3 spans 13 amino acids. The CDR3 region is CASSVDPNEKLFF. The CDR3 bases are TGTGCCAGCAGCGTAGATCCGAATGAAAAACTGTTTTTT.

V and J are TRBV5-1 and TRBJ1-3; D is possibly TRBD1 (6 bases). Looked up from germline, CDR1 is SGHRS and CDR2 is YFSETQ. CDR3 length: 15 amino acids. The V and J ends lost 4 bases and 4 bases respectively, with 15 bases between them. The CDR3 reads CASSQEGGRGNTIYF. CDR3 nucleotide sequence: TGCGCCAGCAGCCAGGAGGGGGGGCGCGGAAACACCATATATTTT.

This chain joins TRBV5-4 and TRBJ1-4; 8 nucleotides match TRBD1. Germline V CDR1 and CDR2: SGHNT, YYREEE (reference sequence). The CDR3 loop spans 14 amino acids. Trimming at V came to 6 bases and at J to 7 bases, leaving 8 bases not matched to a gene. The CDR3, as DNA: TGTGCCAGCACCCGGACAGGGTATGGTGAAAAACTGTTTTTT. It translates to CASTRTGYGEKLFF.

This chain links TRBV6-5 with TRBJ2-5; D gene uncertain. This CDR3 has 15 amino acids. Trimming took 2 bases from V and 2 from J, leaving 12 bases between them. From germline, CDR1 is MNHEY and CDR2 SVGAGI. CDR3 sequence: CASSYDTAEQETQYF. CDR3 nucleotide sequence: TGTGCCAGCAGTTACGATACAGCTGAACAAGAGACCCAGTACTTC.

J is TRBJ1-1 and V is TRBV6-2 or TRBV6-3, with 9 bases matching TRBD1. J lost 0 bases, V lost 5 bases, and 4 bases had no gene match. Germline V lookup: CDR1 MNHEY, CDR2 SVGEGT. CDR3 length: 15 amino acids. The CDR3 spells CASSPTGGLNTEAFF. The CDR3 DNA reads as TGTGCCAGCAGTCCGACAGGGGGGTTGAACACTGAAGCTTTCTTT.

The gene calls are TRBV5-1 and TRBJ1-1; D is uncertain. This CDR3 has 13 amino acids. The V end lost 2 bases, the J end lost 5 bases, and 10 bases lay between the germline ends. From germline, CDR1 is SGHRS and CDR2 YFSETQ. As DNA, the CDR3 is TGCGCCAGCAGCTTTGCACAGTTGACTGAAGCTTTCTTT. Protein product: CASSFAQLTEAFF.

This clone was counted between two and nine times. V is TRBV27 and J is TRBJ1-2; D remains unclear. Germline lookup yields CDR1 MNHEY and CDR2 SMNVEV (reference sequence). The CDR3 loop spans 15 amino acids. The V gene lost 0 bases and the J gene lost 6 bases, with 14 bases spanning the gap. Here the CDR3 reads CASSLSSGIWDGYTF. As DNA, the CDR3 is TGTGCCAGCAGTTTATCATCCGGGATTTGGGATGGCTACACCTTC.

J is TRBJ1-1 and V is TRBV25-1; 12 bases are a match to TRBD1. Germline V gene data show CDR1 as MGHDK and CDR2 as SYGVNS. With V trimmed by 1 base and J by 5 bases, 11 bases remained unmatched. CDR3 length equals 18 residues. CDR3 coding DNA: TGTGCCAGCAGTGAATGGAAAGGGACAGGGGGCGCAGGGACTGAAGCTTTCTTT. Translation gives CASSEWKGTGGAGTEAFF.

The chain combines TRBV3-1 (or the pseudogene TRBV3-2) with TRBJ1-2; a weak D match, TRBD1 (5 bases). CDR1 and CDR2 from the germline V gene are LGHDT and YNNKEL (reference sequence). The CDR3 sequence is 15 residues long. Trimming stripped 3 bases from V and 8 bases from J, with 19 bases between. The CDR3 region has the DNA TGTGCCAGCAGCCATCTGTTCGTAGGGGTTATAGGCTACACCTTC. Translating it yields CASSHLFVGVIGYTF.